The 7 T cell receptor beta chains given below trace back to one sample, sequenced in a study of blood T cell repertoires in COVID-19. Sequenced by immunoSEQ multiplex PCR; TCRdb stores in-frame clones only, minus some. The sample holds approximately 13,000 clones; over 75% are singletons and the top ten take 28%. The specimen sequenced was peripheral blood. The receptor source for this set is a human donor in a cohort sampled during active COVID-19.

The chain joins TRBV4-3 to TRBJ1-5; maybe TRBD1 (6 bases). This CDR3 contains 20 residues. Germline loops: CDR1 LGHNA, CDR2 YSLEER. Trimming stripped 5 bases from V and 1 base from J, with 27 bases between. CDR3 sequence (DNA): TGCGCCAGCAGCTTTCGCCAACCCCCGGGACATAGTCGAAGCAATCAGCCCCAGCATTTT. It yields the protein CASSFRQPPGHSRSNQPQHF.

The chain links TRBV11-3 to TRBJ2-1, with TRBD2 identical over 9 bases. CDR3 length: 14 amino acids. V gave up 5 bases and J gave up 5 bases; unmatched junction bases: 4. CDR1 SGHNT and CDR2 YENEEA come from the germline V gene. CDR3 protein: CASSPRTSDNEQFF. The CDR3, as DNA: TGTGCCAGCAGCCCTCGGACTAGCGACAATGAGCAGTTCTTC.

J is TRBJ2-1 and V is TRBV27, with D maybe TRBD2 (5 bases). Germline V gene sequence: CDR1 MNHEY, CDR2 SMNVEV (reference sequence). This CDR3 contains 13 residues. Between the trimmed V and J ends, which lost 4 bases and 2 bases, there was a span of 6 bases. The CDR3 spells CASSSGTYNEQFF. The CDR3 bases are TGTGCCAGCAGTTCCGGGACCTACAATGAGCAGTTCTTC.

V is TRBV7-9 and J is TRBJ2-1; possible D gene TRBD2, 6 bases. V was shortened by 5 bases and J by 2 bases, with 13 bases between the two germline ends. The CDR3 has 15 amino acids. Germline V gene sequence: CDR1 SEHNR, CDR2 FQNEAQ (reference sequence). The CDR3 loop is CASSPPRRAYNEQFF. The CDR3 DNA reads as TGTGCCAGCAGCCCCCCGCGGAGGGCCTACAATGAGCAGTTCTTC.

This sequence joins TRBV4-3 and TRBJ1-1, with 7 bases fitting TRBD1. From germline, CDR1 is LGHNA and CDR2 YSLEER. J lost 4 bases, V lost 7 bases, and 12 bases had no gene match. The CDR3 covers 15 residues. CDR3 sequence reads: CASTSRAAGGTEAFF. CDR3 bases: TGCGCCAGCACCTCAAGGGCGGCAGGGGGCACTGAAGCTTTCTTT.

This sequence joins TRBV27 and TRBJ2-1, with D maybe TRBD2 (6 bases). The V gene's germline CDR1 is MNHEY and CDR2 SMNVEV (reference sequence). The CDR3 consists of 15 residues. V was clipped by 6 bases and J by 4 bases, with 16 bases between them. CDR3 in DNA: TGTGCCAGCAGGCTCTCAGCGGGTCTTTACAATGAGCAGTTCTTC. Encoded protein: CASRLSAGLYNEQFF.

The rearrangement links TRBV11-2 to TRBJ2-3; D perhaps matches TRBD2 (5 bases). V was pared by 3 bases and J by 5 bases, with 18 bases between. Germline CDR1 is SGHAT and CDR2 is FQNNGV. CDR3 size: 16 residues. CDR3 nucleotides: TGTGCCAGCAGCTTGGCGGACTGGGTCCCACAAGATACGCAGTATTTT. Amino acids: CASSLADWVPQDTQYF.